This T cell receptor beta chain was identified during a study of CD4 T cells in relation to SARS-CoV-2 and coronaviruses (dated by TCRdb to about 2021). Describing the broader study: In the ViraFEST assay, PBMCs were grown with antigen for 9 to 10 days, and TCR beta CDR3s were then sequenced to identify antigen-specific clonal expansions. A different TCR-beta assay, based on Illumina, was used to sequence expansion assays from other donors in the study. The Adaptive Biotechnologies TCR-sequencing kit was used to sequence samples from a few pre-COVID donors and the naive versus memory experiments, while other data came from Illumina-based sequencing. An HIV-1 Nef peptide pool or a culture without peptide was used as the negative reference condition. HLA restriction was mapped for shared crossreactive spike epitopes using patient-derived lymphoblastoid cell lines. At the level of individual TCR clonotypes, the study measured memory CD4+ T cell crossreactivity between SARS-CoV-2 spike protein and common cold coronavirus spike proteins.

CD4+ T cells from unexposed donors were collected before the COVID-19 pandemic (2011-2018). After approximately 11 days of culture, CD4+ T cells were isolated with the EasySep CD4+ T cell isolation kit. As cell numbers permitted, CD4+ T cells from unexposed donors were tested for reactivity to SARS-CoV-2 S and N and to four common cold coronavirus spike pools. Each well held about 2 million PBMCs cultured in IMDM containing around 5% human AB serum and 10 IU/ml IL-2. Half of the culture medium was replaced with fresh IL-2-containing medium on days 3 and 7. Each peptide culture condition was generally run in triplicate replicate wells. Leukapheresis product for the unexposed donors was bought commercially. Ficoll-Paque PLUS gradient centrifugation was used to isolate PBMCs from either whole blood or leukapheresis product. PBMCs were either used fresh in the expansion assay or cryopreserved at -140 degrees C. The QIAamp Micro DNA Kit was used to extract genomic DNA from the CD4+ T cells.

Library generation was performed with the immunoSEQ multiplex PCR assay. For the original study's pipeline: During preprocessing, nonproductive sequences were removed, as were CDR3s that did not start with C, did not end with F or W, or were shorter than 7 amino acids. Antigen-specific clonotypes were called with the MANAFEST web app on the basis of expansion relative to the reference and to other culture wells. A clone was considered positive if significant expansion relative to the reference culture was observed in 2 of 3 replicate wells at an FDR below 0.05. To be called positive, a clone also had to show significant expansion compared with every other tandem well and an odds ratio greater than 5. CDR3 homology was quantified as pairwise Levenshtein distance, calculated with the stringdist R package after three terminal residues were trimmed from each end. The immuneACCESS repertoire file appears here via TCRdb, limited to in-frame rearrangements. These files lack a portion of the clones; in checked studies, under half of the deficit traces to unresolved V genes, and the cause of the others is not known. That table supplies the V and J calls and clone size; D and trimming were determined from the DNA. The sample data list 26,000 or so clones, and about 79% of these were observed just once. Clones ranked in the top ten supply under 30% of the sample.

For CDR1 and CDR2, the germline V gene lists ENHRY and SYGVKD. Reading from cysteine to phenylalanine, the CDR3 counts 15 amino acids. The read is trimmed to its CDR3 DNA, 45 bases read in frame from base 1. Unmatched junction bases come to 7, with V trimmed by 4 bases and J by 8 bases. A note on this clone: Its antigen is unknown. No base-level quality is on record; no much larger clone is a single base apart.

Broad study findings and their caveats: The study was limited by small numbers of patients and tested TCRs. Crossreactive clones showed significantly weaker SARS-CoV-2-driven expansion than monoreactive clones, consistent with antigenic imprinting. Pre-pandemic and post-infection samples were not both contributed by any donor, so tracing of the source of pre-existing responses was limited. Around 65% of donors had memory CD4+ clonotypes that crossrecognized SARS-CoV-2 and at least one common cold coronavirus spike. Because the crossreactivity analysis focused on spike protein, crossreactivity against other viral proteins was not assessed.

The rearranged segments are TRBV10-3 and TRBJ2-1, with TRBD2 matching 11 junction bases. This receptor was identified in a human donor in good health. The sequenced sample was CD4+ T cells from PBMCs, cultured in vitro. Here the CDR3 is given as CAISAATSGAYEQFF. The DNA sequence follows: TGTGCCATCAGTGCGGCGACTAGCGGGGCCTATGAGCAGTTCTTC.